This T cell receptor (beta chain) was recorded in a study of CD8+CD57+ T cells in acquired aplastic anemia. Whole-study findings and limits: Sharing between patients and controls was observed for around 27 CD8+ CDR3 sequences.

Individuals selected for sequencing had exhibited CD8+CD57+ cell expansion on flow cytometry. CDR1 is SGHAT, CDR2 FQNNGV, per germline. Trimming left V 0 bases short and J 8 bases short, with 10 bases between. The CDR3 sequence is 13 residues long. In its sample, this clonotype was seen a few times. Its antigen is unknown. The template used for profiling TCR beta VDJ and CDR3 was genomic DNA. TCRdb itself ran the reads through MiXCR, one entry per CDR3 protein. Among under 200,000 distinct CDR3 sequences listed, 40% to 60% were seen once. This TCR derives from a human donor with aplastic anemia. The sequenced sample was sorted CD4+, CD8+, or CD8+CD57+ T cells (not recorded which) from PBMCs. This rearrangement joins TRBV11-2 to TRBJ1-1; no clear D gene. The CDR3 nucleotides read TGTGCCAGCAGCTTAGAACGTCCCGAAGAAGCTTTCTTT. Amino acids: CASSLERPEEAFF.